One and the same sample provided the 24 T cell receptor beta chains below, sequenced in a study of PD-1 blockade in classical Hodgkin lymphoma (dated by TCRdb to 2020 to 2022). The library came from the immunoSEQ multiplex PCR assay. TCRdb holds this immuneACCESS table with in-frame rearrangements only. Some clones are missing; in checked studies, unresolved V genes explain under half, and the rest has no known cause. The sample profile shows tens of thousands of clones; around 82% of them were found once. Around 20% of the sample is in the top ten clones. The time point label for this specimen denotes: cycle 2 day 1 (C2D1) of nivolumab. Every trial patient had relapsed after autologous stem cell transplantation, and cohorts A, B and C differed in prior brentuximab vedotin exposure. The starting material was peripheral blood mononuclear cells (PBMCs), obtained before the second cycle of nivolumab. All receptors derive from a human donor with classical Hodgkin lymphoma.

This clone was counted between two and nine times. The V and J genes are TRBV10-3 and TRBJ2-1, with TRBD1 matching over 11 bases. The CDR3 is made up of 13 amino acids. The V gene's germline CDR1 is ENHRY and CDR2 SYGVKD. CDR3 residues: CALRGDRGNEQFF. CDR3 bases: TGTGCTCTACGAGGGGACAGGGGGAACGAGCAGTTCTTC.

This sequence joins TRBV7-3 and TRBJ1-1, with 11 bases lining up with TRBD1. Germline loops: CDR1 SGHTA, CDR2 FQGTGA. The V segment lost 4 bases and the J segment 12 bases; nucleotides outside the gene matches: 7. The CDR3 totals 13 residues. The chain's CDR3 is CASSSGTGGTTFF. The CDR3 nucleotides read TGTGCCAGCAGCTCCGGGACAGGGGGAACGACTTTCTTT.

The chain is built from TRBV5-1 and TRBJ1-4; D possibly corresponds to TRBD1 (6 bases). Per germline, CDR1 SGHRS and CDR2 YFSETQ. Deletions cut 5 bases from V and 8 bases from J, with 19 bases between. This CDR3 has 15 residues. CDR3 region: CASSKGGLTREKLFF. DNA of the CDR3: TGCGCCAGCAGTAAGGGGGGGTTGACAAGGGAAAAACTGTTTTTT. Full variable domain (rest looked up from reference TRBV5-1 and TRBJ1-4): KAGVTQTPRYLIKTRGQQVTLSCSPISGHRSVSWYQQTPGQGLQFLFEYFSETQRNKGNFPGRFSGRQFSNSRSEMNVSTLELGDSALYLCASSKGGLTREKLFFGSGTQLSVL.

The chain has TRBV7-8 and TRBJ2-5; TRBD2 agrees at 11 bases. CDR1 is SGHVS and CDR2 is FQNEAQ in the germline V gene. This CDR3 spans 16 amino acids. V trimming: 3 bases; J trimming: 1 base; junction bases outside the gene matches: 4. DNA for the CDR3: TGTGCCAGCAGCTTGGGACTAGCGGTATTCCAAGAGACCCAGTACTTC. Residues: CASSLGLAVFQETQYF.

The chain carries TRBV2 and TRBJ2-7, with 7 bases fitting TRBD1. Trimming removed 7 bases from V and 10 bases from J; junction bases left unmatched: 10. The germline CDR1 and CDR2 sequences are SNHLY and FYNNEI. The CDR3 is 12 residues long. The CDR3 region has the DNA TGTGCCAGCACAAACGCCGGACAGGAACAGTACTTC. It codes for CASTNAGQEQYF.

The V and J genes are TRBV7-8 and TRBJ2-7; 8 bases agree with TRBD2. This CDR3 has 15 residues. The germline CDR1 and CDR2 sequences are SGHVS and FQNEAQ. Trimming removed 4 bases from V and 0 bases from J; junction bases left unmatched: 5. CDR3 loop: CASSWDGGASYEQYF. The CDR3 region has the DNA TGTGCCAGCAGCTGGGACGGGGGGGCCTCCTACGAGCAGTACTTC. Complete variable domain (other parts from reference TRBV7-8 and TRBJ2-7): GAGVSQSPRYKVAKRGQDVALRCDPISGHVSLFWYQQALGQGPEFLTYFQNEAQLDKSGLPSDRFFAERPEGSVSTLKIQRTQQEDSAVYLCASSWDGGASYEQYFGPGTRLTVT.

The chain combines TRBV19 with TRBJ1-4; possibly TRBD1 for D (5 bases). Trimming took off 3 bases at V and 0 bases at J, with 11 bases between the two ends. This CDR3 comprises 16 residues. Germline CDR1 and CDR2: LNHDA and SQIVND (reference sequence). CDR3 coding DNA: TGTGCCAGTAGTATGTGGGGCCAAGCAACTAATGAAAAACTGTTTTTT. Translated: CASSMWGQATNEKLFF.

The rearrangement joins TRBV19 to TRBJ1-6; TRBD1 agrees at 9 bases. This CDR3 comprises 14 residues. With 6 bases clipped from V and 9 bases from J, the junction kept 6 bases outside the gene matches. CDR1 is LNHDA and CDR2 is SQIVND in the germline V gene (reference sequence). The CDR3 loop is CASRWDRVSSPLHF. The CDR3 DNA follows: TGTGCCAGTAGATGGGACAGGGTCAGTTCACCCCTCCACTTT.

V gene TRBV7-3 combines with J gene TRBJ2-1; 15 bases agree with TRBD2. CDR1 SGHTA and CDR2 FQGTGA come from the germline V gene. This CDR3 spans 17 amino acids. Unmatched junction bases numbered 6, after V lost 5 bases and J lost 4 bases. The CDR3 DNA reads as TGTGCCAGCAGCCCTGGACTAGCGGGGGGGCCTTACAATGAGCAGTTCTTC. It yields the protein CASSPGLAGGPYNEQFF.

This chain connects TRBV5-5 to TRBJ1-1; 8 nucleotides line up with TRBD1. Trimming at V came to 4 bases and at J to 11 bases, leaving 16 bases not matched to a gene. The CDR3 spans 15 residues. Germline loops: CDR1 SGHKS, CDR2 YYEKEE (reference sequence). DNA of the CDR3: TGTGCCAGCAGCCAAGATATATCGGGGCAGGGGGCCGCTTTCTTT. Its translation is CASSQDISGQGAAFF.

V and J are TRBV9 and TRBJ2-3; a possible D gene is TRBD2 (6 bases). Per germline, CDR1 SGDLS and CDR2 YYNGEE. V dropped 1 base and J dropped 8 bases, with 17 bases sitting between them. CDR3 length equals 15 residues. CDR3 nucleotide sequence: TGTGCCAGCAGCGTATCGGGGGATCCGCTCGGTACGCAGTATTTT. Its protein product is CASSVSGDPLGTQYF.

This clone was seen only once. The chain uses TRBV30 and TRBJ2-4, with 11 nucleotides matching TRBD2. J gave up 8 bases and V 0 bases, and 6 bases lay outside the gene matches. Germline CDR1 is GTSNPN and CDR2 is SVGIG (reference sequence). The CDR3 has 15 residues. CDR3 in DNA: TGTGCCTGGAGTGTAGTAGCGGGGGGGCGGTACATTCAGTACTTC. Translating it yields CAWSVVAGGRYIQYF.

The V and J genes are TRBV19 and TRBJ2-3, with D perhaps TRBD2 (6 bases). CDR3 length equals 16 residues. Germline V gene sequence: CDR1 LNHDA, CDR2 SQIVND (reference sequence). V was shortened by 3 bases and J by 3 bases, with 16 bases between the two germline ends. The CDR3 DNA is TGTGCCAGTAGTATTAGACTAGAGGAGGGGACAGATACGCAGTATTTT. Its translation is CASSIRLEEGTDTQYF.

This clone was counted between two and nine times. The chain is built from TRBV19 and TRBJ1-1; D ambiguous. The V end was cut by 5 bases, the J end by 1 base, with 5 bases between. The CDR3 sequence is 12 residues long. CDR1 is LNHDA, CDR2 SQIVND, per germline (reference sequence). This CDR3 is CASSLKNTEAFF. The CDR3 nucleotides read TGTGCCAGTAGTTTGAAGAACACTGAAGCTTTCTTT.

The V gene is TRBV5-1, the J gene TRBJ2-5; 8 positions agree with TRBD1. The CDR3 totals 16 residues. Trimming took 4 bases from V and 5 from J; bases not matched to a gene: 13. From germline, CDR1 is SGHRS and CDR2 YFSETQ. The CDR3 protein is CASSVGVQGAEETQYF. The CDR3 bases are TGCGCCAGCAGCGTAGGAGTTCAGGGGGCCGAGGAGACCCAGTACTTC.

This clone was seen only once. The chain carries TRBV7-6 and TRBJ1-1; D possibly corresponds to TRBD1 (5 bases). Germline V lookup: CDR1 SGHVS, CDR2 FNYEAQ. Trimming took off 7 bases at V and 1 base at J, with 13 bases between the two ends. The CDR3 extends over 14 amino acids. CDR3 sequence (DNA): TGTGCCAGCACCCCGCCCGGACAGAACACTGAAGCTTTCTTT. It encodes CASTPPGQNTEAFF.

The CDR3 sequence: CASSNSDAASYNEQFF. The CDR3 coding sequence is TGTGCCAGCTCAAACTCGGACGCGGCCTCCTACAATGAGCAGTTCTTC. The chain links TRBV18 to TRBJ2-1, with D unclear. Trimming stripped 5 bases from V and 0 bases from J, with 14 bases between. CDR1 is KGHSH, CDR2 LQKENI, per germline. This CDR3 is 16 amino acids long.

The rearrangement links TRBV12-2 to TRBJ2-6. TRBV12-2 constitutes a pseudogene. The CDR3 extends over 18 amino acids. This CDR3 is CASRLVRASLSGANVLTF. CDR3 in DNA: TGTGCAAGTCGCTTAGTAAGGGCTTCCCTCTCTGGGGCCAACGTCCTGACTTTC.

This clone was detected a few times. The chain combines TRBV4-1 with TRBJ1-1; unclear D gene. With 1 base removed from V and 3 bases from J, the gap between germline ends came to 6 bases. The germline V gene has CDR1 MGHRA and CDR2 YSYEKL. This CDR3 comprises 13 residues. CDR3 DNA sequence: TGCGCCAGCAGCCAAGTCGGTGACACTGAAGCTTTCTTT. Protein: CASSQVGDTEAFF.

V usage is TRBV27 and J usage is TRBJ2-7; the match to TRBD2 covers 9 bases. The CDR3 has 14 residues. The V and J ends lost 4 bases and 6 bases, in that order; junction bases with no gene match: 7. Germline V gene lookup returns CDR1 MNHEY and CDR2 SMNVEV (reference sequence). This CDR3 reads CASSYVAGVREQYF. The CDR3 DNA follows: TGTGCCAGCAGTTACGTAGCGGGAGTACGCGAGCAGTACTTC.

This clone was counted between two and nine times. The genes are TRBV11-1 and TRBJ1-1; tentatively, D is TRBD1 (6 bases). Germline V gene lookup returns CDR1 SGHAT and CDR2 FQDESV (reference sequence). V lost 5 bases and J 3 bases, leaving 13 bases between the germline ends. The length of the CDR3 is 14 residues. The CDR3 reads CASSREEGDTEAFF. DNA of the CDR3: TGTGCCAGCAGCCGTGAGGAGGGGGACACTGAAGCTTTCTTT.

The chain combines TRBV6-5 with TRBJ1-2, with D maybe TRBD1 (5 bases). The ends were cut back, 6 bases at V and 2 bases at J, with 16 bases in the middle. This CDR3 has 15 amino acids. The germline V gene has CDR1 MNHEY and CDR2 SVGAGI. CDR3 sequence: CASRPGLNSNYGYTF. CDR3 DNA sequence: TGTGCCAGCAGGCCGGGGCTAAACTCGAACTATGGCTACACCTTC.

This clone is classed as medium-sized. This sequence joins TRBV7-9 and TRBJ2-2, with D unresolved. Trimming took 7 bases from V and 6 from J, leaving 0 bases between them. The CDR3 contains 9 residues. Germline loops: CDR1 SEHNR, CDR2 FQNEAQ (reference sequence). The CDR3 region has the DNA TGTGCCAGCACCGGGGAGCTGTTTTTT. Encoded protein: CASTGELFF.

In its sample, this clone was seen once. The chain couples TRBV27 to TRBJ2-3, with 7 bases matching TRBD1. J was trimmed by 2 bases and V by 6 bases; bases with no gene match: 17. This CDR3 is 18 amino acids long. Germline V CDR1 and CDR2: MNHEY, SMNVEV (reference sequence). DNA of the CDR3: TGTGCCAGCAGATCGCTTACGACAGGGTTGAGACCCACAGATACGCAGTATTTT. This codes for CASRSLTTGLRPTDTQYF.